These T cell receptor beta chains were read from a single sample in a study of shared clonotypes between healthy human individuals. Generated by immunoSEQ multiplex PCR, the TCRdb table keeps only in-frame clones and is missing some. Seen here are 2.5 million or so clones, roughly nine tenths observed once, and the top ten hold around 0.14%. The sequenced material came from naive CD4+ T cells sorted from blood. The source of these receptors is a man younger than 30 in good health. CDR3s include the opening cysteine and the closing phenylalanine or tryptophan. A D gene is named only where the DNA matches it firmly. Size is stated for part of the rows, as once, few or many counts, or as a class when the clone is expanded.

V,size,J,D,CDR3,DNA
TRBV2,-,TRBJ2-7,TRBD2,CASSPLAGGNSYEQYF,TGTGCCAGCAGCCCTCTCGCGGGGGGTAACTCCTACGAGCAGTACTTC
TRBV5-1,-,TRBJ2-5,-,CASSLSGEETQYF,TGCGCCAGCAGCTTGTCCGGGGAAGAGACCCAGTACTTC
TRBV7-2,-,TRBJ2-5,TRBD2,CASSLVLAGAETQYF,TGTGCCAGCAGCTTAGTCCTAGCGGGAGCGGAGACCCAGTACTTC
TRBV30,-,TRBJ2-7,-,CAWSPQGGTYEQYF,TGTGCCTGGAGTCCCCAGGGGGGGACCTACGAGCAGTACTTC
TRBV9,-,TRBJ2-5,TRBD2,CASTVGTSLGETQYF,TGTGCCAGTACGGTAGGGACTAGCCTAGGAGAGACCCAGTACTTC
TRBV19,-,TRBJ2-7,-,CASSIGGAYEQYF,TGTGCCAGTAGTATTGGAGGCGCCTACGAGCAGTACTTC
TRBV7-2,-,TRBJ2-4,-,CASSLDGGGRENIQYF,TGTGCCAGCAGCTTAGACGGAGGGGGCAGGGAAAACATTCAGTACTTC
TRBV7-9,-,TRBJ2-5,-,CASSLSEIQETQYF,TGTGCCAGCAGCTTATCCGAGATCCAAGAGACCCAGTACTTC
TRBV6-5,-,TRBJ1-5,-,CASSERPNQPQHF,TGTGCCAGCAGTGAACGCCCCAATCAGCCCCAGCATTTT
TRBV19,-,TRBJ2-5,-,CASSKTVQETQYF,TGTGCCAGTAGTAAGACAGTTCAAGAGACCCAGTACTTC
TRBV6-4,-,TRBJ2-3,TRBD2,CASSERGTSGGASDTQYF,TGTGCCAGCAGTGAGAGAGGGACTAGCGGGGGGGCATCAGATACGCAGTATTTT
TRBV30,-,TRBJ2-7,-,CAWSGTMYEQYF,TGTGCCTGGAGCGGGACCATGTACGAGCAGTACTTC
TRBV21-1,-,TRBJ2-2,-,CASSTWDRVARELFF,TGTGCCAGCAGCACCTGGGACAGGGTAGCCCGGGAGCTGTTTTTT
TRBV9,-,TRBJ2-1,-,CASSEMGDGEQFF,TGTGCCAGCAGCGAGATGGGAGACGGTGAGCAGTTCTTC
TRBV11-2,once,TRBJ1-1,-,CASSAIRDGKAFF,TGTGCCAGCAGCGCGATAAGGGACGGAAAAGCTTTCTTT